This is a list of T cell receptor beta chains from one sample in a study of cytomegalovirus exposure and HLA in healthy donors. Profiling relied on immunoSEQ multiplex PCR, and the TCRdb table lists in-frame clones only, not all of them. In the table there are some 170,000 clones, around 92% of which are singletons. The material sequenced was PBMCs. The receptors shown here come from a man younger than 30 in good health and CMV-seropositive. CDR3s include the opening cysteine and the closing phenylalanine or tryptophan.

v_call	cdr3_aa
TRBV29-1	CSVVFSGNYNEQFF
TRBV6-5	CASSSLQGGGDIQYF
TRBV4-1	CASSQPGGYTF
TRBV7-2	CASSGHRLTREAFF
TRBV19	CASSIEASSYNEQFF
TRBV18	CASSPGQGATGYEQYF
TRBV6-4	CASSSGTENTEAFF
TRBV25-1	CASTWTGGGGGEQYF
TRBV27	CASSGAGTSGRGEQYF
TRBV2	CASSEAIGIWREQYF
TRBV19	CASSPRTGSSYEQYF
TRBV14	CASSDRLAGLWGELFF
TRBV5-6	CASSLLTPSLINTEAFF
TRBV4-2	CASSPLGTSVAKNIQYF
TRBV6-5	CASSYSWDLNNEQFF
TRBV30	CAWRQVQETQYF
TRBV5-1	CASERGREESYNEQFF
TRBV5-1	CASSMTSGNNEQFF
TRBV7-6	CASSPGQGYIQYF
TRBV19	CASSTQGGYEQYF
TRBV7-3	CASSLLGSLDTQYF
TRBV19	CASSFGGRDNEQFF
TRBV28	CASSLDRETQYF
TRBV19	CASSLYRDSDEKLFF
TRBV4-1	CASSPLTGGRETQYF